The 9 T cell receptor beta chains below all came from one sample that was sequenced in a study of early T cells in non-severe SARS-CoV-2 infection. One entry per CDR3 protein results from TCRdb running MiXCR on the 5' RACE reads. The top ten hold 4% to 5% of the sample, which has 50,000 to 65,000 distinct CDR3 sequences, around 12% seen once. Sequencing input: whole blood. The source is an adult who was a healthcare worker with PCR-confirmed SARS-CoV-2 infection or an uninfected control (not recorded which).

This clonotype was counted a few times. J is TRBJ2-1 and V is TRBV7-2; possible D gene TRBD1, 6 bases. CDR1 and CDR2 from the germline V gene are SGHTA and FQGNSA. The V end lost 6 bases, the J end lost 10 bases, and 13 bases lay between the germline ends. The CDR3 is 12 residues long. CDR3 sequence reads: CASRPPRGEQFF. In DNA, the CDR3 is TGTGCCAGCAGACCCCCGAGGGGGGAGCAGTTCTTC. Together with reference TRBV7-2 and TRBJ2-1, the CDR3 gives the full variable domain: GAGVSQSPSNKVTEKGKDVELRCDPISGHTALYWYRQSLGQGLEFLIYFQGNSAPDKSGLPSDRFSAERTGGSVSTLTIQRTQQEDSAVYLCASRPPRGEQFFGPGTRLTVL.

The rearrangement uses TRBV5-6 and TRBJ2-1; the D gene could be TRBD1 or TRBD2 (7 bases each). The length of the CDR3 is 14 residues. Trimming pared 7 bases from V and 5 bases from J, leaving 16 bases between. Per the germline V gene, CDR1 is SGHDT and CDR2 is YYEEEE. CDR3 loop: CASSSTGRDNEQFF. DNA for the CDR3: TGTGCCAGCTCATCGACAGGGAGGGACAATGAGCAGTTCTTC.

At least ten counts were recorded for this clonotype. The genes are TRBV7-8 and TRBJ2-7, with 10 bases lining up with TRBD1. In germline, CDR1 is SGHVS, CDR2 FQNEAQ. The CDR3 length is 14 residues. V gave up 5 bases and J gave up 5 bases; unmatched junction bases: 6. CDR3 DNA: TGTGCCAGCAGCACCGAGACAGGGGGCAACGAGCAGTACTTC. Amino acids: CASSTETGGNEQYF.

This clonotype has only a few counts. The V and J genes are TRBV4-3 and TRBJ2-7; either TRBD1 or TRBD2 may supply D (5 bases each). V lost 0 bases and J lost 3, with 15 bases in between. Germline loops: CDR1 LGHNA, CDR2 YSLEER. CDR3 length equals 16 residues. Written as DNA, the CDR3 is TGCGCCAGCAGCCAAGAATGGAGGCAGGGCGGCTACGAGCAGTACTTC. Its protein product is CASSQEWRQGGYEQYF.

This clonotype appeared a few times. The rearrangement uses TRBV4-3 and TRBJ2-3, with 9 bases aligning to TRBD2. Germline CDR1 reads LGHNA; CDR2 reads YSLEER. The V and J ends lost 0 bases and 0 bases, in that order; junction bases with no gene match: 7. There are 18 residues in the CDR3. The CDR3 region has the DNA TGCGCCAGCAGCCAAGAACCGACTAGCGGCCTAAGCACAGATACGCAGTATTTT. Its protein product is CASSQEPTSGLSTDTQYF.

The chain employs TRBV10-2 and TRBJ1-2; D is ambiguous. CDR1 is WSHSY, CDR2 SAAADI, per germline. There are 14 residues in the CDR3. The V gene lost 4 bases and the J gene lost 2 bases, with 11 bases spanning the gap. In nucleotides, the CDR3 is TGCGCCAGCAGTGGGTCCCCGGTAAACTATGGCTACACCTTC. Encoded protein: CASSGSPVNYGYTF.

This clonotype was recorded a few times. This chain connects TRBV19 to TRBJ1-3; 7 positions match TRBD1. This CDR3 is built from 15 residues. V gave up 6 bases and J gave up 0 bases; unmatched junction bases: 5. Looked up from germline, CDR1 is LNHDA and CDR2 is SQIVND (reference sequence). The CDR3 nucleotides are TGTGCCAGTAGCCCACAGGGGCTCTCTGGAAACACCATATATTTT. It yields the protein CASSPQGLSGNTIYF. Supplemented by reference TRBV19 and TRBJ1-3, the full variable domain reads DGGITQSPKYLFRKEGQNVTLSCEQNLNHDAMYWYRQDPGQGLRLIYYSQIVNDFQKGDIAEGYSVSREKKESFPLTVTSAQKNPTAFYLCASSPQGLSGNTIYFGEGSWLTVV.

This clonotype was seen only a few times. This chain joins TRBV3-1 and TRBJ1-2; D ambiguous. The V end lost 3 bases, the J end lost 6 bases, and 17 bases lay between the germline ends. The length of the CDR3 is 15 residues. Germline-derived CDR1 and CDR2 are LGHDT and YNNKEL (reference sequence). CDR3 in amino acids: CASSQTWRDFHGYTF. CDR3 nucleotides: TGTGCCAGCAGCCAGACCTGGAGGGATTTTCATGGCTACACCTTC.

This chain links TRBV15 with TRBJ2-4; no definite D call. Germline assignment: CDR1 LNHNV and CDR2 YYDKDF (reference sequence). Trimming cost V 0 bases and J 0 bases, with 18 bases left between them. CDR3 length equals 19 residues. The CDR3, as DNA: TGTGCCACCAGCAGAGACGAGCAGCTCCGATACCTAGCCAAAAACATTCAGTACTTC. Translating gives CATSRDEQLRYLAKNIQYF.